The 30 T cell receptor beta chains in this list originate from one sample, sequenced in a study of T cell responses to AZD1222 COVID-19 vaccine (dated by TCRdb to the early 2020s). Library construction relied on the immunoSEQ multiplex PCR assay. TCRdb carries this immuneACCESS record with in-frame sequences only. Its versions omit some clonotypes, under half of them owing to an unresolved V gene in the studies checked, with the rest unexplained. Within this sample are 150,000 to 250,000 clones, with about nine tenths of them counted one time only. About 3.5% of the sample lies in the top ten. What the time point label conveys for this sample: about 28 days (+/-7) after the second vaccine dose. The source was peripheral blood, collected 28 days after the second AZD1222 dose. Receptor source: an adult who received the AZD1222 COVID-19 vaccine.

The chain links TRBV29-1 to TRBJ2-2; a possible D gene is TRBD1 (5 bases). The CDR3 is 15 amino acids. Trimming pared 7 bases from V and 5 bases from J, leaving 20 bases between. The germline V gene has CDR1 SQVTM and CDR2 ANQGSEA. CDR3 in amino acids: CSANRGQGNTGELFF. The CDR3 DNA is TGCAGCGCCAACCGAGGACAAGGCAATACCGGGGAGCTGTTTTTT.

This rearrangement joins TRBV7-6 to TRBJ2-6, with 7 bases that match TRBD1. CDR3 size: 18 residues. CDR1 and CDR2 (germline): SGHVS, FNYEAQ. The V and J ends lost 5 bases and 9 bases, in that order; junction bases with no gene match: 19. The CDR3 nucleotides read TGTGCCAGCAGCGACCTACTCAGGGGGACCCTCCTTGGCAACGTCCTGACTTTC. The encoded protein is CASSDLLRGTLLGNVLTF.

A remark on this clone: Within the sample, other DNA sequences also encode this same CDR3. CDR3 loop: CASSLDSTDTQYF. As DNA, the CDR3 is TGTGCCAGCTCACTCGACAGTACAGATACGCAGTATTTT. The chain is built from TRBV18 and TRBJ2-3; D perhaps matches TRBD1 (5 bases). Trimming took off 4 bases at V and 3 bases at J, with 8 bases between the two ends. There are 13 residues in the CDR3. Germline CDR1 and CDR2: KGHSH and LQKENI. Supplemented by reference TRBV18 and TRBJ2-3, the full variable domain reads NAGVMQNPRHLVRRRGQEARLRCSPMKGHSHVYWYRQLPEEGLKFMVYLQKENIIDESGMPKERFSAEFPKEGPSILRIQQVVRGDSAAYFCASSLDSTDTQYFGPGTRLTVL.

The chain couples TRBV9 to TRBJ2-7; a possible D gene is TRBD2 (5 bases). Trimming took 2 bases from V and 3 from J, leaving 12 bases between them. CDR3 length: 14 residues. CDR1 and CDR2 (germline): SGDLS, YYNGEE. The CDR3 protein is CASSVGGPSYEQYF. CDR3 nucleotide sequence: TGTGCCAGCAGCGTTGGAGGACCCAGCTACGAGCAGTACTTC.

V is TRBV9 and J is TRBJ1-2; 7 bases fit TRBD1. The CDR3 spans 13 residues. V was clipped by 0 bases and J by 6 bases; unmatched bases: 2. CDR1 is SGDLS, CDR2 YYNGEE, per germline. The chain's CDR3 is CASSVGQGNGYTF. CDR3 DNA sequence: TGTGCCAGCAGCGTAGGACAGGGAAATGGCTACACCTTC.

CDR3 coding DNA: TGTGCCAGCAGGGACTGGTCAGCGGGCCCGTCGGCGGGGTATTTT. Encoded protein: CASRDWSAGPSAGYF. The chain links TRBV2 to TRBJ2-3; TRBD2 is a possible D gene (6 bases). V lost 6 bases and J 14 bases, leaving 27 bases between the germline ends. The CDR3 length is 15 residues. CDR1 and CDR2 from the germline V gene are SNHLY and FYNNEI.

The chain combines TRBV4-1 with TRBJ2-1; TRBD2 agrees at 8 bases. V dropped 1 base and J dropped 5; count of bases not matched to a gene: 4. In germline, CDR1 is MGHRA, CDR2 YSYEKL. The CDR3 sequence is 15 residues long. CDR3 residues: CASSQAPGGDNEQFF. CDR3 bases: TGCGCCAGCAGCCAAGCTCCGGGAGGGGACAATGAGCAGTTCTTC.

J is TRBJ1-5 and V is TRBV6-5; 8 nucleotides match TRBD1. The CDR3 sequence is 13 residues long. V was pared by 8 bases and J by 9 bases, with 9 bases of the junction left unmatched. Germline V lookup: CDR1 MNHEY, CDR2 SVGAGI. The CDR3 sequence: CASSQGASGPQHF. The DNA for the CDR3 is TGTGCCAGCTCCCAGGGGGCGTCGGGGCCCCAGCATTTT.

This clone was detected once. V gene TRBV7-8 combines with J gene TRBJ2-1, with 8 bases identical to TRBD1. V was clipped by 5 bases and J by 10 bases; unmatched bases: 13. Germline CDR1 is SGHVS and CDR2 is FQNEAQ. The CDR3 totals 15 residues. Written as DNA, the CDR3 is TGTGCCAGCAGCCCAAACTGGACAGGGCTCAAGGAGCAGTTCTTC. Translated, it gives CASSPNWTGLKEQFF.

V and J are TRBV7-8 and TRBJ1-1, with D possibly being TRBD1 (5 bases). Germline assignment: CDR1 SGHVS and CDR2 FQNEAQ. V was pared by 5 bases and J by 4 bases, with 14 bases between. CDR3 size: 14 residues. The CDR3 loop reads CASSRVRDGTEAFF. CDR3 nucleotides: TGTGCCAGCAGCCGAGTCAGGGATGGCACTGAAGCTTTCTTT.

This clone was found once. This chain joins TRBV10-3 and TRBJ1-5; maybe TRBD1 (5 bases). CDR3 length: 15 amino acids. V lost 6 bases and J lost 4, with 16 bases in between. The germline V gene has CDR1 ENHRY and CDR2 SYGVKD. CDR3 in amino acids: CAISPSGTGNQPQHF. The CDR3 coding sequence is TGTGCCATCAGCCCCTCCGGGACGGGGAATCAGCCCCAGCATTTT.

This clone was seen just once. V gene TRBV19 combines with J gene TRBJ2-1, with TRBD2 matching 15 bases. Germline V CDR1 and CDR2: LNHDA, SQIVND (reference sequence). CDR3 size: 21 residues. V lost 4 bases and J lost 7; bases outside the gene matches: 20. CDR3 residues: CASSTRGLAGGPGQVDNEQFF. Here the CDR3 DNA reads TGTGCCAGTAGTACTCGAGGACTAGCGGGAGGGCCGGGGCAAGTAGATAATGAGCAGTTCTTC. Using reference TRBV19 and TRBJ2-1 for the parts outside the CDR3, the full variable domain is DGGITQSPKYLFRKEGQNVTLSCEQNLNHDAMYWYRQDPGQGLRLIYYSQIVNDFQKGDIAEGYSVSREKKESFPLTVTSAQKNPTAFYLCASSTRGLAGGPGQVDNEQFFGPGTRLTVL.

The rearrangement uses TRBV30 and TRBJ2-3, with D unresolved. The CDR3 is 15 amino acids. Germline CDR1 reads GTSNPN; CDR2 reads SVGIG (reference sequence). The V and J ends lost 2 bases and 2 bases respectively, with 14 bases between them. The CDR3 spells CAWSPQAFPTDTQYF. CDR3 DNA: TGTGCCTGGAGTCCCCAGGCGTTCCCCACAGATACGCAGTATTTT.

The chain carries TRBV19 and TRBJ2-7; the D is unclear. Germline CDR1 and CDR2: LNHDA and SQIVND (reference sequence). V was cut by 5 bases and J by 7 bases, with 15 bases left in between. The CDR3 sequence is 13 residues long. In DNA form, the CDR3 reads TGTGCCAGTAGTCGGGTGGCAGACGCAGAGCAGTACTTC. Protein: CASSRVADAEQYF.

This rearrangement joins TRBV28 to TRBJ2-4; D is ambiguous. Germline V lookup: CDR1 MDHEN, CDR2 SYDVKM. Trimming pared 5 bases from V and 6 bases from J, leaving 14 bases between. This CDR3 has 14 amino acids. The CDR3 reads CASSPRLPTNIQYF. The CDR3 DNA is TGTGCCAGCAGTCCTCGACTCCCAACAAACATTCAGTACTTC. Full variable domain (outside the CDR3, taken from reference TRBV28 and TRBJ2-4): DVKVTQSSRYLVKRTGEKVFLECVQDMDHENMFWYRQDPGLGLRLIYFSYDVKMKEKGDIPEGYSVSREKKERFSLILESASTNQTSMYLCASSPRLPTNIQYFGAGTRLSVL.

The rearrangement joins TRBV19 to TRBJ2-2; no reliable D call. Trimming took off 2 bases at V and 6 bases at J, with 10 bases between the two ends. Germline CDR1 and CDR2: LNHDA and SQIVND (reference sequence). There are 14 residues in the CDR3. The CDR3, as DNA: TGTGCCAGTAGTATACTTCTACAGTCCGGGGAGCTGTTTTTT. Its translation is CASSILLQSGELFF.

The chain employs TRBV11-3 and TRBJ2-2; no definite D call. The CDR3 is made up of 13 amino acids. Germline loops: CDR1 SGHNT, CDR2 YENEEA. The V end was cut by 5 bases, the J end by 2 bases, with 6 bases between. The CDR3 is CASSPGNTGELFF. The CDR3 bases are TGTGCCAGCAGCCCCGGAAACACCGGGGAGCTGTTTTTT.

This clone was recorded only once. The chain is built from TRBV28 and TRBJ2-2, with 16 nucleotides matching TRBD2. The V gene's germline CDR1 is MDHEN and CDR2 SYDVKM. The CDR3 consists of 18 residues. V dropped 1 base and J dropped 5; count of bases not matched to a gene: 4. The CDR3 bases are TGTGCCAGCAGTTTATCGGGACTAGCGGGAGGGCGGACCGGGGAGCTGTTTTTT. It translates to CASSLSGLAGGRTGELFF.

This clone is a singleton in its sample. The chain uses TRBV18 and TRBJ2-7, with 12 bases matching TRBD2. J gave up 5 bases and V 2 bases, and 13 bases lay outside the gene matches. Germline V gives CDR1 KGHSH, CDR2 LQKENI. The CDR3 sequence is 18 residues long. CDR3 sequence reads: CASSPRASGRAAPNEQYF. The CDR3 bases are TGTGCCAGCTCACCAAGGGCTAGCGGGAGGGCCGCCCCCAACGAGCAGTACTTC.

CDR3 sequence (DNA): TGCGCCAGCAGACCCCGTCCGACTAGCGGGAAAAAGCTTCTGGTCACAGATACGCAGTATTTT. Encoded protein: CASRPRPTSGKKLLVTDTQYF. The genes are TRBV5-1 and TRBJ2-3, with 11 nucleotides matching TRBD2. Germline CDR1 reads SGHRS; CDR2 reads YFSETQ. The CDR3 consists of 21 residues. V trimming: 5 bases; J trimming: 2 bases; junction bases outside the gene matches: 22.

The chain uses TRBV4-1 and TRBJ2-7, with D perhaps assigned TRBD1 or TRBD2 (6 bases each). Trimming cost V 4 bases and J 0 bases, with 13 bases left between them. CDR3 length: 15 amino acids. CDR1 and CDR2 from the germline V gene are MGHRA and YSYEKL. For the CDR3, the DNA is TGCGCCAGCAGCCGGGGGGCCCAATCCTCCTACGAGCAGTACTTC. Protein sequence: CASSRGAQSSYEQYF.

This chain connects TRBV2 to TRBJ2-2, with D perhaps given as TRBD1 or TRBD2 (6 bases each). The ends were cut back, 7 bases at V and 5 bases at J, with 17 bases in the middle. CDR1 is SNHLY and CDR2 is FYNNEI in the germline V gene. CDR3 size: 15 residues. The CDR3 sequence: CASKASLGGTGELFF. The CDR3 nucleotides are TGTGCCAGCAAGGCGAGTCTAGGGGGGACCGGGGAGCTGTTTTTT.

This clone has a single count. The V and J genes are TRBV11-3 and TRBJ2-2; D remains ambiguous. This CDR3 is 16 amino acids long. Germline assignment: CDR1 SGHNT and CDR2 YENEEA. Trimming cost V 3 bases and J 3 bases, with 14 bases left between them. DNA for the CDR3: TGTGCCAGCAGCTTCCTTGGTAGATTAGACACCGGGGAGCTGTTTTTT. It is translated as CASSFLGRLDTGELFF.

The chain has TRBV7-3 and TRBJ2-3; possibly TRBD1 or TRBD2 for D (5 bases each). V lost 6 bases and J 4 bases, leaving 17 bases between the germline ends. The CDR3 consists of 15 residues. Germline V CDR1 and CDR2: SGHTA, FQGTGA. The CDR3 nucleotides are TGTGCCAGCAGTTCCTTTGGGGGTGAAGCAGATACGCAGTATTTT. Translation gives CASSSFGGEADTQYF.

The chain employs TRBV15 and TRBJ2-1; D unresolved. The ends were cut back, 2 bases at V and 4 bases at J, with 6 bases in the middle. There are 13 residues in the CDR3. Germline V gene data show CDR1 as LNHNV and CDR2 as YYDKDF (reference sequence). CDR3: CATSRPDYNEQFF. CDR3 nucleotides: TGTGCCACCAGCAGACCTGATTACAATGAGCAGTTCTTC.

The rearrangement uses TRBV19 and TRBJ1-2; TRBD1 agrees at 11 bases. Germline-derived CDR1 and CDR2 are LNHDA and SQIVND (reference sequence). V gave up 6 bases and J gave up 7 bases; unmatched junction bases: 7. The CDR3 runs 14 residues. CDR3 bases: TGTGCCAGTAGCCGGACAGGGGGCGCGGGTGGCTACACCTTC. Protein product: CASSRTGGAGGYTF.

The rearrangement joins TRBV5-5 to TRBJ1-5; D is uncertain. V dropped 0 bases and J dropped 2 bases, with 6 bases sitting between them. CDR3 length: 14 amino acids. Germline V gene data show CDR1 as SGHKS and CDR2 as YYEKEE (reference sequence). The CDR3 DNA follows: TGTGCCAGCAGCTTGGTCGGGGGCAATCAGCCCCAGCATTTT. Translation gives CASSLVGGNQPQHF.

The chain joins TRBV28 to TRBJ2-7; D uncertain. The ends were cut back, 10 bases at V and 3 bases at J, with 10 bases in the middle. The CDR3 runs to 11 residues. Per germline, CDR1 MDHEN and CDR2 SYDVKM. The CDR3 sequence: CATYNSYEQYF. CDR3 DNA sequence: TGTGCCACCTATAATAGCTACGAGCAGTACTTC.

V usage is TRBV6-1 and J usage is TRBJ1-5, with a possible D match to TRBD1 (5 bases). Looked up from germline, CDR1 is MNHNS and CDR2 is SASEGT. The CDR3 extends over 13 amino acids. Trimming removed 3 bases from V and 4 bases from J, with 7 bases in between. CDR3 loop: CASSDSGNQPQHF. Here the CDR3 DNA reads TGTGCCAGCAGTGATTCAGGGAATCAGCCCCAGCATTTT.

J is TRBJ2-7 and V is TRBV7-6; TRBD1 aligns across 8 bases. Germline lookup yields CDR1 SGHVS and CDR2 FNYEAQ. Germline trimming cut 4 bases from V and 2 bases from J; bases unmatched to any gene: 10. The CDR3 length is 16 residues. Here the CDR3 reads CASSSPTGGSAYEQYF. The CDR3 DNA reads TGTGCCAGCAGCTCGCCAACAGGGGGAAGTGCCTACGAGCAGTACTTC.